Listed below are T cell receptor beta chains from one sample, sequenced in a study of cytomegalovirus exposure and HLA in healthy donors. TCRdb keeps only in-frame clones here, not all; method: immunoSEQ multiplex PCR. The table shows about 150,000 clones, with just under 80% occurring only once. The specimen sequenced was PBMCs. The receptors were sampled from a woman in her 50s in good health and CMV-seropositive. Each CDR3 is given with its conserved first and last residue. D genes are given only for firm matches. Clone sizes are given selectively: once, few, many, or a class where the clone is expanded.

>TRBV12-2|.|.|TRBJ2-1
CASRPRGLASSYNEQFF
TGTGCAAGTCGCCCTCGGGGACTTGCCAGCTCCTACAATGAGCAGTTCTTC
>TRBV28|.|.|TRBJ1-1
CASSWGTWNTEAFF
TGTGCCAGCAGTTGGGGGACATGGAACACTGAAGCTTTCTTT
>TRBV7-2|.|.|TRBJ2-3
CASSLARGSTDTQYF
TGTGCCAGCAGCTTAGCTCGGGGTAGCACAGATACGCAGTATTTT
>TRBV11-2|TRBD2|.|TRBJ2-1
CASSPSSGGDNEQFF
TGTGCCAGCAGCCCATCTAGCGGGGGGGACAATGAGCAGTTCTTC
>TRBV5-4|.|.|TRBJ1-4
CASSSQGFNEKLFF
TGTGCCAGCAGCTCACAGGGTTTTAATGAAAAACTGTTTTTT
>TRBV7-9|TRBD1|.|TRBJ2-4
CASSRGTAGKNIQYF
TGTGCCAGCAGCCGTGGGACAGCAGGCAAAAACATTCAGTACTTC
>TRBV30|.|.|TRBJ2-2
CAWNSGASNTGELFF
TGTGCCTGGAATTCAGGGGCGTCGAACACCGGGGAGCTGTTTTTT
>TRBV7-9|.|once|TRBJ1-4
CASSLTTTDEKLFF
TGTGCCAGCAGCCTTACTACGACGGATGAAAAACTGTTTTTT
>TRBV11-2|.|.|TRBJ2-3
CASSLSGPADTQYF
TGTGCCAGCAGCTTGTCAGGGCCCGCAGATACGCAGTATTTT
>TRBV4-3|TRBD1|.|TRBJ1-2
CASSQDRDSLNGYTF
TGCGCCAGCAGCCAAGATCGGGACAGCCTAAATGGCTACACCTTC
>TRBV7-3|TRBD2|.|TRBJ2-2
CASSLGGIWNTGELFF
TGTGCCAGCAGCTTGGGAGGGATTTGGAACACCGGGGAGCTGTTTTTT
>TRBV9|TRBD1|.|TRBJ1-5
CASSAQGATQPQHF
TGTGCCAGCAGCGCTCAGGGGGCGACTCAGCCCCAGCATTTT
>TRBV5-1|.|.|TRBJ2-3
CASSLSGGGDTQYF
TGCGCCAGCAGCTTGAGTGGTGGAGGCGATACGCAGTATTTT
>TRBV6-6|TRBD1|.|TRBJ1-4
CASSYSTGGLFF
TGTGCCAGCAGTTACTCGACAGGGGGACTGTTTTTT
>TRBV13|.|few|TRBJ2-7
CASSSGEAVFTYEQYF
TGTGCCAGCAGCTCTGGAGAGGCCGTCTTTACCTACGAGCAGTACTTC
>TRBV7-2|TRBD2|once|TRBJ2-7
CASSDRTSGGTSYEQYF
TGTGCCAGCAGCGACAGGACTAGCGGGGGGACCTCCTACGAGCAGTACTTC
>TRBV19|TRBD1|.|TRBJ1-1
CASSSGTGGAVRSTEAFF
TGTGCCAGTAGTAGCGGGACAGGGGGCGCAGTAAGGTCCACTGAAGCTTTCTTT
>TRBV16|.|once|TRBJ1-3
CASSQSRSTGNTIYF
TGTGCCAGCAGCCAATCCCGGTCCACTGGAAACACCATATATTTT
>TRBV6-4|.|.|TRBJ2-3
CASRLRGSGGNTDTQYF
TGTGCCAGCAGACTCCGAGGCAGCGGAGGGAACACAGATACGCAGTATTTT
>TRBV5-1|TRBD2|.|TRBJ2-3
CASSLDASGAGGTQYF
TGCGCCAGCAGCTTGGATGCTAGCGGGGCCGGGGGTACGCAGTATTTT
>TRBV7-9|.|.|TRBJ2-7
CASRTGSYEQYF
TGTGCCAGCAGAACAGGGTCCTACGAGCAGTACTTC
>TRBV6-6|.|.|TRBJ2-2
CASSRDRNTGELFF
TGTGCCAGCAGCCGAGACAGGAACACCGGGGAGCTGTTTTTT
>TRBV6-5|.|.|TRBJ1-1
CASSYGFEAFF
TGTGCCAGCAGTTACGGCTTCGAAGCTTTCTTT
>TRBV7-8|TRBD2|few|TRBJ2-7
CASSQEFLAGAYEQYF
TGTGCCAGCAGCCAAGAATTCCTAGCGGGAGCCTACGAGCAGTACTTC
>TRBV9|TRBD1|.|TRBJ2-3
CASSAMGQGLMNTQYF
TGTGCCAGCAGCGCCATGGGACAGGGACTTATGAATACGCAGTATTTT